The sample holds a few counts of the clone carrying this T cell receptor beta chain. What it binds is unknown. This sample is part of a study of blood T cells in healthy people across ages. The authors drew around 9.3 milliliters of peripheral blood from each donor. Through a sample-barcoded 5' primer and a J-beta primer mix, a second PCR was run for roughly 6 to 11 cycles. No fewer than 2.5 million CDR3-containing paired-end reads came from each sample. TCRdb used MiXCR to reprocess the 5' RACE reads, holding one entry per CDR3 protein. Counted here are 550,000 to 600,000 distinct CDR3 sequences, 27% occurring once; the ten biggest clones make up about a fifth. The CDR3 is 12 residues long. V lost 1 base, J lost 3 bases, and 7 bases lay in between. Germline V gives CDR1 SQVTM, CDR2 ANQGSEA. Study results and caveats: Investigators viewed diversity estimates from one million T cells as underestimates, the study reported.

Specimen: blood. This clonotype originated in a woman aged 70-85 years in good health. J is TRBJ2-7 and V is TRBV29-1; tentative D call: TRBD1 (5 bases). The DNA for the CDR3 is TGCAGCGTTGAAGCAGGGATCTACGAGCAGTACTTC. Encoded protein: CSVEAGIYEQYF.